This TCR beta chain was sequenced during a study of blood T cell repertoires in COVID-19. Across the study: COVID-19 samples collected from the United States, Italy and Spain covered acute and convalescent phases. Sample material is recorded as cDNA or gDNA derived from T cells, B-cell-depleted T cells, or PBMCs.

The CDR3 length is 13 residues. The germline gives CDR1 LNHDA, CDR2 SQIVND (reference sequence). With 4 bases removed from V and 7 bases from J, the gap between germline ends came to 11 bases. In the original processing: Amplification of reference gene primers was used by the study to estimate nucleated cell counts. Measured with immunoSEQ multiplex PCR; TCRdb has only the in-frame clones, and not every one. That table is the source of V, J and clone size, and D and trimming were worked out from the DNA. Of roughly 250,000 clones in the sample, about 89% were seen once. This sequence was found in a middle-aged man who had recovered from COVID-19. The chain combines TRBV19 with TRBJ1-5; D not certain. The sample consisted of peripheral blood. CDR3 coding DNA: TGTGCCAGTAGTACTCAGGCAGACCAGCCCCAGCATTTT. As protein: CASSTQADQPQHF.